Reported below is one T cell receptor beta chain. No cognate antigen has been identified for it. Per-nucleotide qualities are absent, and no much larger clonotype sits a single base away. The meaning of the sample's treatment or condition label: in vitro stimulation with specific CMV peptide epitopes to enrich CMV-specific T cells. The data are from a study of T cell repertoires in cytomegalovirus infection (dated by TCRdb to the late 2010s). General notes on the study: Recently identified HLA-C-restricted CMV epitopes, whose presentation resists viral immunomodulation, were targeted by peptide stimulations together with well-studied HLA-B-restricted epitopes. The HLA type of each donor mattered for the analysis, because public TCR beta signatures pointed to carriage of CMV infection along with the matching HLA type. Broader findings and caveats from the paper: Carriers of CMV infection plus the relevant HLA type were discriminated by the cumulative frequency of public TCR beta family members in the study cohort and in an independent roughly 350-donor cohort. The ex vivo response was dominated by HLA-C-restricted CMV-specific TCR beta clonotypes, which also provided the single most frequent clonotype in two of eight donors.

Sequenced using an Illumina HiSeq 1500. In TCRdb, the public reads were trimmed at Q25 with fastp and aligned with MiXCR, with productive beta chains retained. Each CDR3 protein appears once, grouped with its most common genes and DNA. The sample table contains approximately 1,000,000 distinct CDR3 sequences; only one count was recorded for approximately 33% of them. The ten largest clonotypes hold roughly 12% of the sample. V is cut by 3 bases and J by 4 bases, and the space between the germline ends is 10 bases. The CDR3 covers 13 residues, taking in both the cysteine and the phenylalanine. The CDR3 DNA has 39 bases and is translated from base 1. The CDR1 and CDR2 encoded by the germline V gene are SGHVS and FNYEAQ.

The sequence came from a human donor in good health (CMV status not recorded). Some clones in this sample may be carry-over from other donors' samples. The V and J segments used are TRBV7-6 and TRBJ2-7, with the D gene too uncertain to name. This sample comprised cultured CD8+ T cells from PBMCs, obtained from culture after CMV antigen stimulation. The CDR3 region has the sequence CASSLGNGYEQYF. The DNA reads as follows: TGTGCCAGCAGCTTGGGAAATGGGTACGAGCAGTACTTC.